This note documents a single T cell receptor (beta chain) sequence. Its antigen remains unknown. Method: immunoSEQ multiplex PCR; TCRdb's copy keeps in-frame clones and lacks some. The data show 11,000 to 15,000 clones, with approximately 90% seen just once and 9.5% to 15% held by the top ten. Samples: about 28 days before transplant, then days 30, 100 and 180 after. This entry comes from a study of T cell clonotyping in hematopoietic cell transplantation. General study points: After transplant, recipient diversity fell while pathologically expanded clonotypes grew through day 180. Graft donor and pretransplant recipient Inverse Simpson Index values predicted broader posttransplant TCR diversity.

The CDR3 runs to 16 residues. Germline CDR1 is SGDLS and CDR2 is YYNGEE. With 4 bases removed from V and 2 bases from J, the gap between germline ends came to 18 bases. The rearrangement uses TRBV9 and TRBJ1-2; D possibly corresponds to TRBD1 (6 bases). This receptor was identified in a male patient between 45 and 60 years old who had an allogeneic stem cell transplant from an unrelated donor, so T cells may come from the graft donor. Some clones in this sample may be carry-over from other donors' samples. The sample consisted of PBMCs, taken 100 days after allogeneic stem cell transplant. Here the CDR3 DNA reads TGTGCCAGCAGCCTCGGGCGGGAGAGGGGGAACTATGGCTACACCTTC. Amino acids: CASSLGRERGNYGYTF.